The rows below give T cell receptor beta chains drawn from one sample of a study of T cell repertoires in cytomegalovirus infection. MiXCR, run by TCRdb on the reads, gives a single entry per CDR3 protein. The sample has just under 300,000 distinct CDR3 sequences, roughly 9.3% seen once. The sample comprised PBMCs. All receptors come from a human donor in good health (CMV status not recorded). Some clones in this sample may be carry-over from other donors' samples. CDR3s leave out the opening cysteine and the closing phenylalanine or tryptophan. The order of the fields is clone size, J gene, V gene, CDR3 protein. The listing skips clone size in some rows; elsewhere it reads once, few, many or a size class.

abundance: -
j_gene: TRBJ1-1
v_gene: TRBV29-1
CDR3aa: SVGGFTEAF

abundance: -
j_gene: TRBJ2-5
v_gene: TRBV20-1
CDR3aa: SAPGLAAQETQY

abundance: many
j_gene: TRBJ2-5
v_gene: TRBV12-3/TRBV12-4
CDR3aa: ASSLVQGSFETQY

abundance: many
j_gene: TRBJ1-4
v_gene: TRBV7-3
CDR3aa: ASSRSTNEKLF

abundance: few
j_gene: TRBJ1-2
v_gene: TRBV28
CDR3aa: ASNSAPGDYGYT

abundance: many
j_gene: TRBJ2-1
v_gene: TRBV7-8
CDR3aa: ASSPLAGREF

abundance: many
j_gene: TRBJ1-1
v_gene: TRBV7-2
CDR3aa: ASSPRLGVEGITEAF

abundance: few
j_gene: TRBJ1-4
v_gene: TRBV25-1
CDR3aa: ASRQGNEKLF

abundance: many
j_gene: TRBJ2-7
v_gene: TRBV20-1
CDR3aa: SARKGQGSYEQY

abundance: many
j_gene: TRBJ2-3
v_gene: TRBV12-3/TRBV12-4
CDR3aa: ASSFQRGSTDTQY

abundance: -
j_gene: TRBJ2-1
v_gene: TRBV5-4
CDR3aa: ASSWLPGLDLDNEQF

abundance: many
j_gene: TRBJ2-4
v_gene: TRBV7-2
CDR3aa: ASSLDLPGTTSALAKNIQY

abundance: -
j_gene: TRBJ1-1
v_gene: TRBV20-1
CDR3aa: SAQTGGGTEAF

abundance: few
j_gene: TRBJ2-1
v_gene: TRBV28
CDR3aa: ASSWTDLYNEQF

abundance: many
j_gene: TRBJ1-1
v_gene: TRBV12-3/TRBV12-4
CDR3aa: ASRPPGTGDTEAF

abundance: many
j_gene: TRBJ2-5
v_gene: TRBV29-1
CDR3aa: SAERGPETQY

abundance: few
j_gene: TRBJ2-4
v_gene: TRBV18
CDR3aa: ASSPMADLAKNIQY

abundance: -
j_gene: TRBJ2-5
v_gene: TRBV5-1
CDR3aa: ASTDTVQETQY

abundance: many
j_gene: TRBJ1-2
v_gene: TRBV2
CDR3aa: ASTLPQGAVGYT

abundance: many
j_gene: TRBJ1-5
v_gene: TRBV7-2
CDR3aa: ASSSQEHQPQH

abundance: many
j_gene: TRBJ2-3
v_gene: TRBV12-5
CDR3aa: ASGLVSTDTQY

abundance: many
j_gene: TRBJ1-5
v_gene: TRBV6-2/TRBV6-3
CDR3aa: ASSTNRVPNQPQH

abundance: many
j_gene: TRBJ1-5
v_gene: TRBV12-3/TRBV12-4
CDR3aa: ASSSRWTGTLQPQH

abundance: -
j_gene: TRBJ1-1
v_gene: TRBV18
CDR3aa: ASSPGQGKTEAF

abundance: many
j_gene: TRBJ1-5
v_gene: TRBV18
CDR3aa: ASSAGTGNQPQH

abundance: many
j_gene: TRBJ2-2
v_gene: TRBV29-1
CDR3aa: SVEDLGYGLNTGELF

abundance: -
j_gene: TRBJ1-4
v_gene: TRBV29-1
CDR3aa: SAILQGTNEKLF

abundance: many
j_gene: TRBJ2-7
v_gene: TRBV6-1
CDR3aa: ASSTVLYYEQY

abundance: many
j_gene: TRBJ1-3
v_gene: TRBV6-2/TRBV6-3
CDR3aa: ASSSSVSGNTIY